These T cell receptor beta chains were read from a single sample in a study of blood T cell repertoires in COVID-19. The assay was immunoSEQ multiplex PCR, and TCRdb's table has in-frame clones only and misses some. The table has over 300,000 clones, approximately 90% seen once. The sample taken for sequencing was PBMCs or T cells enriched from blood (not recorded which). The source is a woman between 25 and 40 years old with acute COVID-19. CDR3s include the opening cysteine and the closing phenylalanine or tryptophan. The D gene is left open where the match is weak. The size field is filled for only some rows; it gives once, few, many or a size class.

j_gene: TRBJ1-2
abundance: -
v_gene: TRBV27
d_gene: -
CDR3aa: CASSFRANYGYTF
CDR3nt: TGTGCCAGCAGTTTTCGAGCTAACTATGGCTACACCTTC

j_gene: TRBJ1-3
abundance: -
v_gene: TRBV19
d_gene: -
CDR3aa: CASSIALTDFISGNTIYF
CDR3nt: TGTGCCAGTAGTATAGCTCTGACAGATTTTATCTCTGGAAACACCATATATTTT

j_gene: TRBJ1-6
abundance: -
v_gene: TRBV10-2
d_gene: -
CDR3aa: CASRGEGSYNSPLHF
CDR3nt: TGCGCCAGCAGGGGCGAGGGATCCTATAATTCACCCCTCCACTTT

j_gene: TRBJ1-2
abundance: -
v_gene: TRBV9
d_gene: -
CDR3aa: CASNGGQNYGYTF
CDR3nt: TGTGCCAGCAACGGCGGACAGAACTATGGCTACACCTTC

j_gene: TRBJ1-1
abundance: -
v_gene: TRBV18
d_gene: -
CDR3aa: CASSPTRNTEAFF
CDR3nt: TGTGCCAGCTCACCAACGCGAAACACTGAAGCTTTCTTT

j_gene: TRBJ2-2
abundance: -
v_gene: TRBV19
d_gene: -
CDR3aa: CASSIGGKVVGELFF
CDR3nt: TGTGCCAGTAGTATTGGGGGGAAGGTGGTCGGGGAGCTGTTTTTT

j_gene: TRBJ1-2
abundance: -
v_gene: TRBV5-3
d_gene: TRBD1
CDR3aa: CARSFRDRELPHGYGYTF
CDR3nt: TGTGCCAGAAGCTTCCGAGACAGGGAGCTCCCACACGGCTATGGCTACACCTTC

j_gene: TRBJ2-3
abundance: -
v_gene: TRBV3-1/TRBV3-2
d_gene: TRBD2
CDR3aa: CASSQVTSGGHYF
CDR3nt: TGTGCCAGCAGCCAAGTAACAAGCGGGGGCCACTATTTT

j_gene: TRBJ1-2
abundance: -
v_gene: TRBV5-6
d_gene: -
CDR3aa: CASSPAGSYGYTF
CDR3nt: TGTGCCAGCAGCCCTGCGGGCAGCTATGGCTACACCTTC

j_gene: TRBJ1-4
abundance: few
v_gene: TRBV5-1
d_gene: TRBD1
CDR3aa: CASSSDRTGGYEKLFF
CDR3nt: TGCGCCAGCAGCTCAGACAGGACAGGGGGGTATGAAAAACTGTTTTTT

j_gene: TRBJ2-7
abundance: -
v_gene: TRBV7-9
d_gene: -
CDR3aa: CASSLGGREQYF
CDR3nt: TGTGCCAGCAGCTTGGGGGGGCGCGAGCAGTACTTC

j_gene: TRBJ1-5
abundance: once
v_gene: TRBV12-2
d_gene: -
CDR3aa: CASRLPGQGSEQPQHF
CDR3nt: TGTGCAAGTCGCTTGCCGGGACAGGGAAGTGAGCAGCCCCAGCATTTT

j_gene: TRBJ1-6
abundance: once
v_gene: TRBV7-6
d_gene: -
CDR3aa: CASSLDGSPLHF
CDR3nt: TGTGCCAGCAGCTTAGATGGCTCACCCCTCCACTTT

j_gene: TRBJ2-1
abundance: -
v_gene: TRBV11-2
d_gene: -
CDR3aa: CASSLGRTVEQFF
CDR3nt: TGTGCCAGCAGCTTAGGGAGGACAGTTGAGCAGTTCTTC

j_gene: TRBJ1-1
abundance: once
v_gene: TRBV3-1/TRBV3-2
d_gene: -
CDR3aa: CASSRGSHTEAFF
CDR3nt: TGTGCCAGCAGCCGAGGCAGCCACACTGAAGCTTTCTTT

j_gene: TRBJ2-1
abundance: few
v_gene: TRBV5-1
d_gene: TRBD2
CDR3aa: CASRLAGGKVDEQFF
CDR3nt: TGCGCCAGCAGACTAGCGGGGGGAAAGGTTGATGAGCAGTTCTTC

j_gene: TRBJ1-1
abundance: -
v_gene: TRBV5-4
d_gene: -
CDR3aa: CASSTISGEAFF
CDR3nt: TGTGCCAGCAGCACAATATCAGGGGAAGCTTTCTTT

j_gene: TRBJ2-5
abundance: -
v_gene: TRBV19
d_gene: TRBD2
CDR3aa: CASSIGRLAGTETQYF
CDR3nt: TGTGCCAGTAGTATAGGTCGGCTAGCGGGGACGGAGACCCAGTACTTC

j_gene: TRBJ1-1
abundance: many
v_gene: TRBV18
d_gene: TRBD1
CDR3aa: CASSRRDSPEGLLEAFF
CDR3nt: TGTGCCAGCTCACGGCGGGACAGCCCGGAGGGTTTGCTTGAAGCTTTCTTT

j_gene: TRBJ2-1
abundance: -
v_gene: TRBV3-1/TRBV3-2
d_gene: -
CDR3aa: CASSQEKGWREQFF
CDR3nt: TGTGCCAGCAGCCAAGAGAAGGGGTGGCGGGAGCAGTTCTTC

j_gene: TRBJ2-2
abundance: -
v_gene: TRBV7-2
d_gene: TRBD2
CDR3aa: CASSRTSGGTGELFF
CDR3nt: TGTGCCAGCAGCAGGACTAGCGGGGGCACCGGGGAGCTGTTTTTT

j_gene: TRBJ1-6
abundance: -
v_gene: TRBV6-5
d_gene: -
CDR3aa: CASSYTQVSPLHF
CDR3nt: TGTGCCAGCAGTTACACGCAGGTTTCACCCCTCCACTTT

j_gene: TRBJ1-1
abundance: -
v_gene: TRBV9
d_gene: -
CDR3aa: CASSRDSMNTEAFF
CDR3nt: TGTGCCAGCAGCCGAGACAGCATGAACACTGAAGCTTTCTTT

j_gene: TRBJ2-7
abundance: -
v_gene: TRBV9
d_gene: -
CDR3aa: CASSVDVGSSYEQYF
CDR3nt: TGTGCCAGCAGCGTAGATGTGGGGAGCTCCTACGAGCAGTACTTC

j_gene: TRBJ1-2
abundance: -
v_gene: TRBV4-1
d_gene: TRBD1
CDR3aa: CASSQDNRGQGALGYTF
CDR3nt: TGCGCCAGCAGCCAAGATAATCGAGGACAGGGGGCGCTTGGCTACACCTTC

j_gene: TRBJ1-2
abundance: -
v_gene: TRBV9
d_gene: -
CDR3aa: CASSVDGSGLRGYTF
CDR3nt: TGTGCCAGCAGCGTAGACGGTTCGGGGTTGAGAGGCTACACCTTC

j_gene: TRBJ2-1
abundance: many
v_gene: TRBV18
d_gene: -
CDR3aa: CASSPGGLYNEQFF
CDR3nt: TGTGCCAGCTCACCGGGGGGGCTCTACAATGAGCAGTTCTTC

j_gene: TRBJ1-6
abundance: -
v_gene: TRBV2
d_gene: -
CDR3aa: CASSGRDTYNSPLHF
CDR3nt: TGTGCCAGCAGTGGTCGGGACACGTATAATTCACCCCTCCACTTT

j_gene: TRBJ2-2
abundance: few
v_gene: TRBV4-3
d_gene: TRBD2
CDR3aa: CASSQDWISGGHLNTGELFF
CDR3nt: TGCGCCAGCAGCCAAGATTGGATAAGCGGGGGCCATCTTAACACCGGGGAGCTGTTTTTT

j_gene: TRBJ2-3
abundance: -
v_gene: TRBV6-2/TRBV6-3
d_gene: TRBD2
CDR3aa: CASSYGGGGADTQYF
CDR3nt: TGTGCCAGCAGTTACGGTGGCGGGGGGGCAGATACGCAGTATTTT